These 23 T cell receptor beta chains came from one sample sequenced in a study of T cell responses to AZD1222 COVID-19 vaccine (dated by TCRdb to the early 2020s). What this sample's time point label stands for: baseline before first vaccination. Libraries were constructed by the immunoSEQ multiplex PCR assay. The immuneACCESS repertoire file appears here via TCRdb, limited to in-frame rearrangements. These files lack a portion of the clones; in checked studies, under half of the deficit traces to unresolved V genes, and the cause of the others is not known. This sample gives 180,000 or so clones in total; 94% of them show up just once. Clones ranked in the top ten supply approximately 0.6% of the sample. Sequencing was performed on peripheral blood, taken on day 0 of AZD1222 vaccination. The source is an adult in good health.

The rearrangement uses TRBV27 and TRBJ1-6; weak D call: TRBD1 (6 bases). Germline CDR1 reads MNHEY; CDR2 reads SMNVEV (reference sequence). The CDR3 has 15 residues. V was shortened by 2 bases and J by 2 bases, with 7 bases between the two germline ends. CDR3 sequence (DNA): TGTGCCAGCAGTTTAGGGACAACCTATAATTCACCCCTCCACTTT. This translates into CASSLGTTYNSPLHF.

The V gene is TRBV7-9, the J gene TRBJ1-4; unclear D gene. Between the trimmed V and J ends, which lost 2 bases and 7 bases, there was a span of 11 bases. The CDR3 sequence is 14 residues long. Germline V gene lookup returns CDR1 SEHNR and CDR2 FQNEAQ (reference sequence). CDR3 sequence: CASSLKGVGEKLFF. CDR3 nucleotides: TGTGCCAGCAGCTTAAAGGGTGTAGGTGAAAAACTGTTTTTT. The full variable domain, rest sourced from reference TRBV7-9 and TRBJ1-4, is DTGVSQNPRHKITKRGQNVTFRCDPISEHNRLYWYRQTLGQGPEFLTYFQNEAQLEKSRLLSDRFSAERPKGSFSTLEIQRTEQGDSAMYLCASSLKGVGEKLFFGSGTQLSVL.

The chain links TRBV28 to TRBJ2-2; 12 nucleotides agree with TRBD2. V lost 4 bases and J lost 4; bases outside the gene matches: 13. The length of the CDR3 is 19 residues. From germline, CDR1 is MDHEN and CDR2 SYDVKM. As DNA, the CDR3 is TGTGCCAGCAGTTCCGCTTATTGGGCTAGCGGGAGGGGCACCGGGGAGCTGTTTTTT. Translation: CASSSAYWASGRGTGELFF.

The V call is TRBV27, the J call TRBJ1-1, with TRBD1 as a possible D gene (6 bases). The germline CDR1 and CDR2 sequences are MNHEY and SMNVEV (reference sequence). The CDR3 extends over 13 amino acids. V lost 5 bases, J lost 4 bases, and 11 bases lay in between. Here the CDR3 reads CASSLTGTTEAFF. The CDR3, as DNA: TGTGCCAGCAGTCTCACAGGGACCACTGAAGCTTTCTTT.

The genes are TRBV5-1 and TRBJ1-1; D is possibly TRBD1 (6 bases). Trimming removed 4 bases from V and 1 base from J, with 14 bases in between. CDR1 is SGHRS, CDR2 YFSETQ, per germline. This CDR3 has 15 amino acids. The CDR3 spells CASSPRDISNTEAFF. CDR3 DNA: TGCGCCAGCAGCCCAAGGGACATCTCGAACACTGAAGCTTTCTTT.

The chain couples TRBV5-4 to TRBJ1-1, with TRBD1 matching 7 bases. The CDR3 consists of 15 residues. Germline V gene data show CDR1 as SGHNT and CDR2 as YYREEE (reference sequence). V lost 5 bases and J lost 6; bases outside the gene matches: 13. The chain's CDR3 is CASRRQGRDSAEAFF. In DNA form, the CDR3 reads TGTGCCAGCAGGCGACAGGGTAGGGACAGCGCTGAAGCTTTCTTT.

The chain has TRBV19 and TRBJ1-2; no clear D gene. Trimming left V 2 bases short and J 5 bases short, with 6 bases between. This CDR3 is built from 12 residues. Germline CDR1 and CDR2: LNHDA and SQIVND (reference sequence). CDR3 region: CASSITDYGYTF. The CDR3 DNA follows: TGTGCCAGTAGTATAACAGATTATGGCTACACCTTC.

This CDR3 is CASSQVETGGYGYTF. CDR3 nucleotide sequence: TGCGCCAGCAGCCAAGTTGAGACGGGAGGCTATGGCTACACCTTC. The chain links TRBV4-1 to TRBJ1-2; no firm D call. Trimming removed 1 base at V and 4 bases at J, with 13 bases between. This CDR3 is built from 15 residues. Germline V gene data show CDR1 as MGHRA and CDR2 as YSYEKL.

The CDR3 nucleotides read TGTGCCAGCAGCTTAGCCCACGCTTGGAATGAGCAGTTCTTC. It yields the protein CASSLAHAWNEQFF. The chain employs TRBV7-2 and TRBJ2-1; D remains unclear. V was trimmed by 0 bases and J by 7 bases, leaving 10 bases between them. CDR3 length: 14 amino acids. CDR1 and CDR2 (germline): SGHTA, FQGNSA.

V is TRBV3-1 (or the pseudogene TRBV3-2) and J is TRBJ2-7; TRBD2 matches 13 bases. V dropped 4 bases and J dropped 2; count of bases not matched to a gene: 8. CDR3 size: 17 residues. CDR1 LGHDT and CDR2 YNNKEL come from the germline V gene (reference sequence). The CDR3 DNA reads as TGTGCCAGCAGCCGCCTGACTAGCGGGAGGTGGGCCTACGAGCAGTACTTC. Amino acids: CASSRLTSGRWAYEQYF.

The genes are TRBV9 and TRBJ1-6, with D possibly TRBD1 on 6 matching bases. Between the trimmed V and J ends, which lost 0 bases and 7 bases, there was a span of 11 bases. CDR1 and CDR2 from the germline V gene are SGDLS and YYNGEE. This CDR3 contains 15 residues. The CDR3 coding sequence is TGTGCCAGCAGCGTAGAGGCAGGGGAGAATTCACCCCTCCACTTT. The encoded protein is CASSVEAGENSPLHF.

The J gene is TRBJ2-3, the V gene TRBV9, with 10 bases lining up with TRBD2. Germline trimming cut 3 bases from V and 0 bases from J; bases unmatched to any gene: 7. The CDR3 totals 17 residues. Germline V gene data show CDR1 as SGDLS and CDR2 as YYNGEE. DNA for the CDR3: TGTGCCAGCAGCGGAGGGGCTAGCGGGAGCAGCACAGATACGCAGTATTTT. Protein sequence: CASSGGASGSSTDTQYF.

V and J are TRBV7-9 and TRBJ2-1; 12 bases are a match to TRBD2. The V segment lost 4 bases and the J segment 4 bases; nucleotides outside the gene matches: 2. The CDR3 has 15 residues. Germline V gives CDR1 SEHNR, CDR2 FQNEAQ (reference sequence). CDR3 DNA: TGTGCCAGCAGCTATACTAGCGGGAGGTACAATGAGCAGTTCTTC. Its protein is CASSYTSGRYNEQFF.

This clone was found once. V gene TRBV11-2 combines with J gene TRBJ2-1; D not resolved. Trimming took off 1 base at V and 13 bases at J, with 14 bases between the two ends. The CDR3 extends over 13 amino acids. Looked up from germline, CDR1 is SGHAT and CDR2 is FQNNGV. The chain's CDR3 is CASSLATPRVQFF. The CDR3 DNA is TGTGCCAGCAGCTTAGCCACGCCGCGAGTTCAGTTCTTC.

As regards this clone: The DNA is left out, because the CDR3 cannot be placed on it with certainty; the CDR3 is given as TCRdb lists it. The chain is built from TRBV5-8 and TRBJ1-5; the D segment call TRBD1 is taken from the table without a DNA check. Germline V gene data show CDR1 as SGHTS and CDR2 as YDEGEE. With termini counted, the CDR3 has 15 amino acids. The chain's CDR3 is CASSLFGQGHQPQHF.

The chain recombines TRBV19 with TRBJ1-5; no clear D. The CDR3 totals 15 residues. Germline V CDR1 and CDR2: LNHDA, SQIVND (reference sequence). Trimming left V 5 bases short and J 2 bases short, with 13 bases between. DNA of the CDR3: TGTGCCAGTAGTCCTTTACACGGAGGCAATCAGCCCCAGCATTTT. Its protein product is CASSPLHGGNQPQHF. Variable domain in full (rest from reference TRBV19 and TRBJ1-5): DGGITQSPKYLFRKEGQNVTLSCEQNLNHDAMYWYRQDPGQGLRLIYYSQIVNDFQKGDIAEGYSVSREKKESFPLTVTSAQKNPTAFYLCASSPLHGGNQPQHFGDGTRLSIL.

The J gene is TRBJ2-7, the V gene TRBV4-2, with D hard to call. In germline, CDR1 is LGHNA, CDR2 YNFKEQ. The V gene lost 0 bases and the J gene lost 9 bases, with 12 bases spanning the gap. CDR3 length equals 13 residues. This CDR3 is CASSQEDFVGQYF. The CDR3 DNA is TGTGCCAGCAGCCAAGAAGACTTTGTGGGGCAGTACTTC.

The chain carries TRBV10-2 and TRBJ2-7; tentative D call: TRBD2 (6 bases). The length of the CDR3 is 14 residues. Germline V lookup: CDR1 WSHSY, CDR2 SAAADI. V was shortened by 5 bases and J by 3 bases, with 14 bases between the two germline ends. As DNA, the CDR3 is TGCGCCAGCAGTTCCGGGACTTCCCTCTACGAGCAGTACTTC. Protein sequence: CASSSGTSLYEQYF.

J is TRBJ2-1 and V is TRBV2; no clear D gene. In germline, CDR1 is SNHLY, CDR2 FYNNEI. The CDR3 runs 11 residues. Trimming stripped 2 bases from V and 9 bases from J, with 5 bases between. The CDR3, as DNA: TGTGCCAGCAGTGAACCTGGTGAGCAGTTCTTC. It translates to CASSEPGEQFF.

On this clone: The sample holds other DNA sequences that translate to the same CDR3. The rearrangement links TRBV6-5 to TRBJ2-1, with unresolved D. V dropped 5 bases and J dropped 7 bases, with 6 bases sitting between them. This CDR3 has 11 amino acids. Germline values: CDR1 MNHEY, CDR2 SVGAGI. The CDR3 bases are TGTGCCAGCAGTCTCGGTAATGAGCAGTTCTTC. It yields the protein CASSLGNEQFF.

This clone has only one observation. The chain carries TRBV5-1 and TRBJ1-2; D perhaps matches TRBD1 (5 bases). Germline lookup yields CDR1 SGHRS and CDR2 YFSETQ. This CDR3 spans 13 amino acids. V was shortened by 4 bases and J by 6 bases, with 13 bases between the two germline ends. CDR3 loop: CASSLGGKDGYTF. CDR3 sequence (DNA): TGCGCCAGCAGCCTGGGGGGTAAAGATGGCTACACCTTC.

CDR3 residues: CASSLRSDTEAFF. CDR3 DNA sequence: TGTGCCAGCAGCTTACGGAGTGACACTGAAGCTTTCTTT. J is TRBJ1-1 and V is TRBV11-3, with D hard to call. V was shortened by 2 bases and J by 3 bases, with 7 bases between the two germline ends. CDR1 SGHNT and CDR2 YENEEA come from the germline V gene. The CDR3 has 13 amino acids.

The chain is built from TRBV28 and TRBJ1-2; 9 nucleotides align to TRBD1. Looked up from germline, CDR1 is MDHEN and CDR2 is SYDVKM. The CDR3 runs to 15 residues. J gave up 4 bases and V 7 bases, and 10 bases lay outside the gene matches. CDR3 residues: CASKWDRAFVYGYTF. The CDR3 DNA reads TGTGCCAGCAAGTGGGACAGGGCCTTTGTCTATGGCTACACCTTC.